This T cell receptor (beta chain) was retrieved from a study of patients and donors after allogeneic stem cell transplantation. The sample holds a few counts of this clonotype. Using its own MiXCR run on the RT-PCR reads, TCRdb lists one record per CDR3 protein. This table has 70,000 to 85,000 distinct CDR3 sequences, around a quarter appearing once. Germline CDR1 is SEHNR and CDR2 is FQNEAQ (reference sequence). The CDR3 is 13 amino acids. Trimming cost V 4 bases and J 4 bases; bases outside gene matches: 4. Sequencing input: blood, either unsorted or a sorted T cell fraction (not recorded which). This receptor was identified in a human donor who was either an allogeneic HSCT recipient or a stem cell or donor lymphocyte infusion donor (not recorded which). It is not recorded whose cells these are; they may come from a transplant donor. The chain uses TRBV7-9 and TRBJ2-7, with 7 bases aligning to TRBD2. CDR3 residues: CASSSSGIYEQYF. The CDR3 bases are TGTGCCAGCAGCTCGAGCGGGATTTACGAGCAGTACTTC.